A selection of T cell receptor beta chains follows, all from one sample in a study of cytomegalovirus exposure and HLA in healthy donors. Produced via immunoSEQ multiplex PCR; TCRdb's table is partial and in-frame only. This table holds some 150,000 clones, approximately 79% found once. Input material: PBMCs. These receptors were taken from a man aged 55 to 70 in good health and CMV-seronegative. CDR3s include the opening cysteine and the closing phenylalanine or tryptophan. Not every row has a clone size; where given, it reads once, few, many or a size class.

CDR3 length,V gene,clone size,CDR3 protein
18,TRBV7-9,once,CSSSLVSQGSYSNQPQHF
15,TRBV27,few,CASSPRLASRDTQYF
15,TRBV19,-,CASTDLGGYTGELFF
16,TRBV5-1,few,CASSLLPGQGAYEQYF
17,TRBV4-1,-,CASSQDGLPRSTDTQYF
16,TRBV7-3,-,CASSQRQARGYNEQFF
19,TRBV11-2,-,CASSLDSQLAGGSSYEQYF
12,TRBV5-1,-,CASSLAQGEAFF
12,TRBV19,-,CASSIDASQLFF
16,TRBV11-3,-,CASSLGVAGVLETQYF
15,TRBV5-1,once,CASSYQSGRADTQYF
16,TRBV18,-,CASSPSGGQDTGELFF
14,TRBV6-1,-,CASNPRGFDEKLFF
13,TRBV6-4,few,CASSEGTGQPQHF
12,TRBV27,-,CASRTPPYEQYF
14,TRBV7-2,-,CASSLVESQETQYF
11,TRBV30,-,CAWSGGYEQYF
15,TRBV6-5,few,CASRLTRDSPYTQYF
16,TRBV10-3,-,CAISDLGQGAWETQYF
15,TRBV5-4,-,CASSLAWDRGETQYF
16,TRBV5-4,-,CASSLGGTASYNEQFF
15,TRBV5-4,-,CASTTKTNRGGGYTF
17,TRBV13,-,CASSSLRLLGGAYEQYF
15,TRBV6-6,-,CASSPVAAGRDTQYF
15,TRBV5-1,once,CASSRQGENTGELFF
14,TRBV7-8,-,CASRSDRYTGELFF
13,TRBV12-5,-,CASGLEVGQPQHF
14,TRBV28,-,CASSRTSGREELFF
17,TRBV5-1,-,CASSLEVMAGLNTEAFF
16,TRBV21-1,-,CASSLRTSGTTYEQYF
14,TRBV7-6,once,CASSLGVGGITIYF
14,TRBV4-1,few,CASSPQAGATEAFF
17,TRBV11-2,-,CASSPVETGVRAGELFF
11,TRBV29-1,-,CSVFSSYEQYF
13,TRBV13,-,CASSLVYLGVSYF
15,TRBV7-7,-,CASSAGTGPSYEQYF
13,TRBV7-8,-,CASSPGGQAIVTF